This TCR beta chain was captured in a study of blood T cell repertoires in COVID-19. Study-level information: Researchers got acute and convalescent COVID-19 samples from the United States, Italy and Spain. T cells, B-cell-depleted T cells, or PBMCs provided the cDNA or gDNA that served as material.

Per the original methods: Estimated nucleated cell counts came from reference gene primer amplification. Assay used: immunoSEQ multiplex PCR; TCRdb lists only in-frame clones, some missing. Clonal size and the V and J genes are those of that table, whereas D and trimming came from the DNA. The sample has roughly 110,000 clones, about 79% seen once. The CDR3 covers 11 residues. Germline CDR1 and CDR2: ENHRY and SYGVKD. Trimming removed 11 bases at V and 8 bases at J, with 15 bases between. Recruited during active infection, patients (from Seattle) were subsequently followed longitudinally. Only a few counts were recorded for this clone.

The chain couples TRBV10-3 to TRBJ1-2; maybe TRBD1 (5 bases). Sample: peripheral blood. This TCR was sampled from a man aged 80 or over with COVID-19, enrolled during active disease. CDR3 sequence (DNA): TGTGCCGCACAGGCCAGGTACGGCTACACCTTC. This translates into CAAQARYGYTF.